This TCR beta chain was recovered during a study of blood T cell repertoires in COVID-19. Profiled with immunoSEQ multiplex PCR; TCRdb holds only in-frame clones, not every one. This table holds approximately 220,000 clones, around 82% found once. The sample taken for sequencing was peripheral blood. The receptor was isolated from a woman under 40 who had recovered from COVID-19.

The CDR3 is CASSYRVGYEQYF. Here the CDR3 DNA reads TGTGCCAGCAGTTACAGGGTAGGCTACGAGCAGTACTTC. This chain uses TRBV3-1 (or the pseudogene TRBV3-2) with TRBJ2-7, with D possibly TRBD1 on 6 matching bases. The CDR3 spans 13 residues. Per the germline V gene, CDR1 is LGHDT and CDR2 is YNNKEL (reference sequence). Between the trimmed V and J ends, which lost 6 bases and 3 bases, there was a span of 12 bases.